Below, 15 T cell receptor beta chains from the same sample are listed, as sequenced in a study of post-analysis software for immune sequencing data. Whole-study findings and limits: Several TRBV segments, TRBV5-6, TRBV5-1 and TRBV20-1 among them, were found more frequent in patients than controls.

Prepared TCR beta cDNA libraries contained unique molecular identifiers. A single record per CDR3 protein comes from TCRdb applying MiXCR to the PCR reads. Of over 150,000 distinct CDR3 sequences detected, 30% appear once; the ten largest clones hold roughly 1.6%. These receptors are not linked to any known antigen. The sequenced sample consisted of blood. The source is a girl aged 10-17 years with multiple sclerosis.

The V and J genes are TRBV29-1 and TRBJ2-3, with a tentative D call TRBD2 (6 bases). The CDR3 consists of 14 residues. From germline, CDR1 is SQVTM and CDR2 ANQGSEA. Deletions cut 2 bases from V and 6 bases from J, with 15 bases between. This chain's CDR3 is CSVEPAGGADTQYF. In DNA form, the CDR3 reads TGCAGCGTTGAACCAGCGGGTGGGGCGGATACGCAGTATTTT.

The chain employs TRBV10-3 and TRBJ1-1; TRBD1 is a possible D gene (6 bases). CDR3 length: 13 residues. CDR1 and CDR2 (germline): ENHRY, SYGVKD. The V gene lost 10 bases and the J gene lost 0 bases, with 12 bases spanning the gap. The CDR3 spells CATWGGLNTEAFF. The CDR3 DNA reads TGTGCCACCTGGGGGGGGCTGAACACTGAAGCTTTCTTT.

This clonotype occurred many times. This chain joins TRBV4-2 and TRBJ2-7; unclear D gene. The CDR3 spans 14 residues. Looked up from germline, CDR1 is LGHNA and CDR2 is YNFKEQ. V lost 1 base to trimming and J lost 2 bases, with 9 bases between them. CDR3 residues: CASSQAAGTYEQYF. The CDR3 DNA reads TGTGCCAGCAGCCAAGCGGCAGGAACCTACGAGCAGTACTTC.

This clonotype was seen repeatedly, ten times or more. CDR3 sequence reads: CSATRSEQFF. The CDR3 DNA reads as TGCAGTGCTACCAGGAGTGAGCAGTTCTTC. The chain has TRBV20-1 and TRBJ2-1; D is undetermined. The CDR3 totals 10 residues. V was shortened by 4 bases and J by 9 bases, with 7 bases between the two germline ends. CDR1 is DFQATT and CDR2 is SNEGSKA in the germline V gene (reference sequence).

This clonotype was counted only a few times. The chain links TRBV6-2 or TRBV6-3 to TRBJ2-3; 10 bases fit TRBD2. There are 14 residues in the CDR3. CDR1 and CDR2 from the germline V gene are MNHEY and SVGEGT. J lost 4 bases, V lost 2 bases, and 0 bases had no gene match. DNA of the CDR3: TGTGCCAGCAGTTACGGGACTAGCGCAGATACGCAGTATTTT. It encodes CASSYGTSADTQYF.

This clonotype was counted at least ten times. This sequence joins TRBV6-5 and TRBJ1-1, with no clear D. The CDR3 runs 12 residues. Between the trimmed V and J ends, which lost 6 bases and 2 bases, there was a span of 7 bases. Germline lookup yields CDR1 MNHEY and CDR2 SVGAGI. CDR3 protein: CASRPGNTEAFF. In DNA, the CDR3 is TGTGCCAGCAGACCGGGCAACACTGAAGCTTTCTTT.

At least ten counts were recorded for this clonotype. The chain links TRBV7-4 to TRBJ1-5, with a possible D match to TRBD1 (6 bases). Germline-derived CDR1 and CDR2 are SGHVT and SQSDAQ. There are 16 residues in the CDR3. Trimming took off 2 bases at V and 2 bases at J, with 13 bases between the two ends. This CDR3 reads CASSLQGIGGNQPQHF. CDR3 DNA: TGTGCCAGCAGCTTACAGGGGATAGGAGGCAATCAGCCCCAGCATTTT.

This clonotype was counted only a few times. The chain recombines TRBV2 with TRBJ2-1; D remains ambiguous. Germline V CDR1 and CDR2: SNHLY, FYNNEI. V shed 8 bases and J shed 3 bases, with 8 bases lying between them. CDR3 length: 12 residues. The CDR3 region has the DNA TGTGCCAGCTCACCGTTCTACAATGAGCAGTTCTTC. Its translation: CASSPFYNEQFF.

There are many counts of this clonotype. The V gene is TRBV7-9, the J gene TRBJ2-1; 7 bases match TRBD2. In germline, CDR1 is SEHNR, CDR2 FQNEAQ (reference sequence). The CDR3 consists of 15 residues. V trimming: 1 base; J trimming: 4 bases; junction bases outside the gene matches: 4. The chain's CDR3 is CASSLGLAVYNEQFF. In nucleotides, the CDR3 is TGTGCCAGCAGCTTAGGCCTAGCGGTATACAATGAGCAGTTCTTC. The full variable domain, with the rest looked up from reference TRBV7-9 and TRBJ2-1, is DTGVSQNPRHKITKRGQNVTFRCDPISEHNRLYWYRQTLGQGPEFLTYFQNEAQLEKSRLLSDRFSAERPKGSFSTLEIQRTEQGDSAMYLCASSLGLAVYNEQFFGPGTRLTVL.

The V call is TRBV24-1, the J call TRBJ2-3; TRBD2 agrees at 7 bases. V lost 6 bases, J lost 0 bases, and 5 bases stayed unmatched. The CDR3 runs to 15 residues. CDR1 and CDR2 from the germline V gene are KGHDR and SFDVKD. The CDR3: CATSPWGGSTDTQYF. The CDR3 nucleotides are TGTGCCACCAGTCCATGGGGGGGTAGCACAGATACGCAGTATTTT.

Regarding this clonotype: Just one base apart from a much larger clone, this may be a read error. The chain recombines TRBV3-1 with TRBJ2-7; TRBD2 matches 8 bases. Germline CDR1 and CDR2: LGHDT and YNNKEL (reference sequence). This CDR3 has 14 residues. The CDR3 nucleotides read TGTGCCGGCAGCTGGACAGCGGGAGTGTTCGAGCAGTACTTC. Amino acid sequence: CAGSWTAGVFEQYF.

The V gene is TRBV5-6, the J gene TRBJ1-1; D not resolved. Trimming took off 0 bases at V and 1 base at J, with 7 bases between the two ends. CDR3 length: 14 residues. The germline gives CDR1 SGHDT, CDR2 YYEEEE. The CDR3, as DNA: TGTGCCAGCAGCTTGGTGCGGGGGAACACTGAAGCTTTCTTT. Translation gives CASSLVRGNTEAFF. Full variable domain (remainder filled in from reference TRBV5-6 and TRBJ1-1): DAGVTQSPTHLIKTRGQQVTLRCSPKSGHDTVSWYQQALGQGPQFIFQYYEEEERQRGNFPDRFSGHQFPNYSSELNVNALLLGDSALYLCASSLVRGNTEAFFGQGTRLTVV.

The chain recombines TRBV27 with TRBJ1-5, with 7 bases lining up with TRBD1. Per the germline V gene, CDR1 is MNHEY and CDR2 is SMNVEV (reference sequence). V shed 5 bases and J 9 bases; nucleotides not matched to a gene: 7. The CDR3 loop spans 13 amino acids. CDR3 sequence: CASSPGQMRPQHF. In DNA, the CDR3 is TGTGCCAGCAGTCCGGGACAGATGAGGCCCCAGCATTTT.

Points on this clonotype: A much larger clone differs by one base, so this may be a read error. The V and J genes are TRBV5-4 and TRBJ2-7, with TRBD2 as a possible D gene (6 bases). V was cut by 3 bases and J by 0 bases, with 13 bases left in between. This CDR3 spans 15 amino acids. The germline CDR1 and CDR2 sequences are SGHNT and YYREEE (reference sequence). This CDR3 reads CASSYPGAHSYEQYF. CDR3 in DNA: TGTGCCAGCAGCTATCCGGGAGCCCACTCCTACGAGCAGTACTTC.

The rearrangement uses TRBV4-2 and TRBJ1-5; no definite D call. The CDR3 is made up of 15 amino acids. V lost 4 bases, J lost 4 bases, and 14 bases lay in between. CDR1 and CDR2 (germline): LGHNA, YNFKEQ. The DNA for the CDR3 is TGTGCCAGCAGCCCAGAAACGTCCGGGAATCAGCCCCAGCATTTT. This encodes CASSPETSGNQPQHF.